This T cell receptor (beta chain) was identified during a study of cytomegalovirus exposure and HLA in healthy donors. About the study: Under 85% of around 390 genotyped donors fell in the Caucasian-associated ancestry cluster.

V lost 8 bases and J 2 bases, leaving 13 bases between the germline ends. CDR3 length equals 13 residues. Germline V gives CDR1 MRHNA, CDR2 SNTAGT. The PCR employed 60 Vbeta primers together with 13 Jbeta primers. Generated by immunoSEQ multiplex PCR, the TCRdb table keeps only in-frame clones and is missing some. The sample consists of more than 130,000 clones, about three quarters of them appearing once. The source material was PBMCs. This sequence originates from a man between 35 and 55 years old in good health and CMV-seropositive. The rearrangement joins TRBV6-4 to TRBJ2-7; D remains unclear. CDR3: CASPNTVTYEQYF. CDR3 nucleotides: TGTGCCAGCCCAAATACAGTTACCTACGAGCAGTACTTC.